This entry concerns a single T cell receptor (beta chain). Its antigen is as yet unknown. This sample was included in a study of CD4+ T cells in melanoma. Study results and limitations: Diverse differentiation states were reported for melanoma neoantigen-specific CD4+ T cells.

Clones were read by immunoSEQ multiplex PCR, and TCRdb kept only the in-frame ones, dropping some. The sample lists tens of thousands of clones, over 75% seen once, with approximately 4% in the top ten. CDR3 size: 15 residues. Germline V gene lookup returns CDR1 SNHLY and CDR2 FYNNEI. Trimming shortened V by 4 bases and J by 3 bases, and 16 bases separated the two germline ends. This chain connects TRBV2 to TRBJ2-7; possibly TRBD1 or TRBD2 for D (6 bases each). Sequenced: cells from a culture (not recorded whether cultured in vitro). The receptor comes from a human donor with melanoma. The CDR3 sequence: CASSGAGTRLYEQYF. For the CDR3, the DNA is TGTGCCAGCAGTGGGGCGGGGACAAGACTCTACGAGCAGTACTTC.